Each of the 16 T cell receptor beta chains below was sequenced from the same sample in a study of spatial heterogeneity in lung cancer. Whole-study findings and limits: In tumors, expanded intratumoral alpha and beta TCR counts tracked mutation counts.

Time point reported: sample taken at primary tumor resection. Their specific antigens are unknown. MiXCR, run by TCRdb on the 5' RACE reads, gives a single entry per CDR3 protein. The sample records around 290 distinct CDR3 sequences, 35% to 40% being singletons. The input for sequencing was lung tumor tissue, taken at surgery. These receptor sequences come from a male donor with early-stage non-small cell lung cancer.

This clonotype is hyperexpanded by share. This beta chain slipped into a library made for alpha chains as a stray read, so its size is not meaningful. The CDR3 region has the DNA TGCAGCGTTGAGCCCGGACAGGGAGGCACCGGGGAGCTGTTTTTT. Amino acids: CSVEPGQGGTGELFF. This chain connects TRBV29-1 to TRBJ2-2; 8 nucleotides agree with TRBD1. The length of the CDR3 is 15 residues. The V and J ends lost 3 bases and 4 bases, in that order; junction bases with no gene match: 7. Germline V gene data show CDR1 as SQVTM and CDR2 as ANQGSEA.

This clonotype is classed as hyperexpanded (1% or more). Found in a library prepared for alpha chains, this beta chain is an off-target read, and its abundance has little meaning. The chain is built from TRBV4-3 and TRBJ1-5; TRBD1 is a possible D gene (5 bases). Germline loops: CDR1 LGHNA, CDR2 YSLEER. CDR3 length: 16 residues. V dropped 0 bases and J dropped 4 bases, with 13 bases sitting between them. The CDR3 region is CASSQDLQGMNQPQHF. The CDR3 bases are TGCGCCAGCAGCCAAGATTTGCAGGGTATGAATCAGCCCCAGCATTTT.

This clonotype was observed a handful of times. The library was designed around alpha chains, so this beta chain is a stray read whose abundance carries little weight. J is TRBJ2-7 and V is TRBV28, with TRBD1 matching 8 bases. Looked up from germline, CDR1 is MDHEN and CDR2 is SYDVKM. Unmatched junction bases numbered 10, after V lost 3 bases and J lost 0 bases. CDR3 length equals 17 residues. The CDR3 bases are TGTGCCAGCAGTTTTCCCAGCCGGGACAGGAGCTCCTACGAGCAGTACTTC. Protein sequence: CASSFPSRDRSSYEQYF.

On this clonotype itself: The library was prepared for alpha chains; this beta chain is a stray read, so its frequency means little. V and J are TRBV5-5 and TRBJ2-1, with D possibly TRBD2 on 6 matching bases. The CDR3 contains 16 residues. V was shortened by 7 bases and J by 3 bases, with 20 bases between the two germline ends. CDR1 is SGHKS and CDR2 is YYEKEE in the germline V gene (reference sequence). The chain's CDR3 is CASLREEPRFYNEQFF. CDR3 nucleotide sequence: TGTGCCAGCCTTAGGGAGGAACCCCGTTTCTACAATGAGCAGTTCTTC.

This clonotype was found a few times. The library was built for alpha chains, so this beta chain is an off-target read and its size means little. V and J are TRBV7-9 and TRBJ1-3; unclear D gene. Germline values: CDR1 SEHNR, CDR2 FQNEAQ (reference sequence). The ends were cut back, 5 bases at V and 5 bases at J, with 1 base in the middle. This CDR3 region has 10 residues. The CDR3 DNA reads as TGTGCCAGCAGCAGAAACACCATATATTTT. As protein: CASSRNTIYF.

Notes on this clonotype: This beta chain came through as a stray read in a library set up for alpha chains, and its size says little. This chain links TRBV28 with TRBJ2-3; D is possibly TRBD2 (5 bases). Germline V CDR1 and CDR2: MDHEN, SYDVKM. V dropped 7 bases and J dropped 1 base, with 12 bases sitting between them. This CDR3 region has 14 residues. The CDR3 sequence is CASKGEWGTDTQYF. CDR3 coding DNA: TGTGCCAGCAAGGGAGAATGGGGCACAGATACGCAGTATTTT.

Notes on this clonotype: This beta chain is off target for a library built for alpha chains, so its abundance means little. The chain combines TRBV7-8 with TRBJ2-1; D is possibly TRBD2 (6 bases). The CDR3 length is 18 residues. The germline CDR1 and CDR2 sequences are SGHVS and FQNEAQ. V was clipped by 2 bases and J by 1 base, with 18 bases between them. This CDR3 reads CASSLNFGGRGSYNEQFF. CDR3 nucleotides: TGTGCCAGCAGCTTAAATTTTGGAGGGAGAGGGTCCTACAATGAGCAGTTCTTC.

This clonotype has just a few counts. The size of this beta chain means little, since it is a stray read in a library made for alpha chains. The chain employs TRBV3-1 and TRBJ2-3; 7 positions match TRBD2. Germline V gene data show CDR1 as LGHDT and CDR2 as YNNKEL (reference sequence). The V segment lost 4 bases and the J segment 12 bases; nucleotides outside the gene matches: 7. CDR3 length: 12 residues. DNA of the CDR3: TGTGCCAGCAGCCCCACCGGGACTATCCAGTATTTT. This codes for CASSPTGTIQYF.

Regarding this clonotype: This beta chain lies outside the target of a library built for alpha chains; its clone size means little. V usage is TRBV12-3 or TRBV12-4 and J usage is TRBJ1-4; 8 bases map to TRBD1. J was trimmed by 4 bases and V by 6 bases; bases with no gene match: 4. The CDR3 totals 14 residues. The CDR3 nucleotides are TGTGCCAGCAGAAACGACAGGGGTAATGAAAAACTGTTTTTT. It yields the protein CASRNDRGNEKLFF.

Concerning this clonotype: This beta chain was picked up by a library intended for alpha chains and is off target, so its count carries little meaning. This rearrangement joins TRBV6-6 to TRBJ2-7; D is ambiguous. The CDR3 has 15 residues. V shed 5 bases and J shed 5 bases, with 19 bases lying between them. Germline assignment: CDR1 MNHNY and CDR2 SVGAGI (reference sequence). The CDR3 region has the DNA TGTGCCAGCAGTCCCGACCTTAGTCGCCTCCACGAGCAGTACTTC. Protein: CASSPDLSRLHEQYF.

A remark on this clonotype: Found in a library prepared for alpha chains, this beta chain is an off-target read, and its abundance has little meaning. This chain connects TRBV14 to TRBJ2-2; a weak D match, TRBD1 (6 bases). Germline loops: CDR1 SGHDN, CDR2 FVKESK. The CDR3 spans 13 residues. V was clipped by 3 bases and J by 9 bases, with 11 bases between them. The CDR3 here is CASSHGQHRELFF. In DNA form, the CDR3 reads TGTGCCAGCAGCCATGGACAGCACCGGGAGCTGTTTTTT.

As to this clonotype: Because the library targeted alpha chains, this beta chain is an off-target read whose size means little. The V and J genes are TRBV6-5 and TRBJ2-2; D is perhaps TRBD2 (6 bases). CDR1 is MNHEY, CDR2 SVGAGI, per germline. Deletions cut 1 base from V and 2 bases from J, with 11 bases between. The CDR3 extends over 16 amino acids. In DNA, the CDR3 is TGTGCCAGCAGTTACTACCCGGGAGCCAACACCGGGGAGCTGTTTTTT. Translation gives CASSYYPGANTGELFF.

On this clonotype itself: The library was prepared for alpha chains; this beta chain is a stray read, so its frequency means little. This chain connects TRBV27 to TRBJ2-7; TRBD1 might be the D (5 bases). V was cut by 0 bases and J by 6 bases, with 9 bases left in between. Germline CDR1 MNHEY, CDR2 SMNVEV (reference sequence). This CDR3 spans 13 amino acids. CDR3 in amino acids: CASSLSGATEQYF. Here the CDR3 DNA reads TGTGCCAGCAGTTTATCAGGGGCCACCGAGCAGTACTTC.

This clonotype was counted a few times. This beta chain is off target for a library built for alpha chains, so its abundance means little. The gene calls are TRBV20-1 and TRBJ1-1, with D possibly being TRBD1 (5 bases). The CDR3 has 14 residues. In germline, CDR1 is DFQATT, CDR2 SNEGSKA (reference sequence). Deletions cut 2 bases from V and 6 bases from J, with 16 bases between. CDR3 DNA sequence: TGCAGTGCTAGATGGGGGGGAGAAGCGGCTGAAGCTTTCTTT. It encodes CSARWGGEAAEAFF.

On this clonotype itself: The library was built for alpha chains, so this beta chain is an off-target read and its size means little. The gene calls are TRBV6-1 and TRBJ2-7; 7 bases are a match to TRBD1. Germline loops: CDR1 MNHNS, CDR2 SASEGT. This CDR3 is 12 amino acids long. CDR3 amino acids: CVTRGSTYEQYF. The DNA for the CDR3 is TGTGTCACCAGGGGGTCAACCTACGAGCAGTACTTC.

In the case of this clonotype: A library made for alpha chains picked up this beta chain off target, so its size means little. This sequence joins TRBV9 and TRBJ2-5; 8 bases are shared with TRBD2. V lost 3 bases to trimming and J lost 1 base; unmatched junction nucleotides: 5. This CDR3 has 15 residues. Germline V gives CDR1 SGDLS, CDR2 YYNGEE. The DNA of the CDR3 is TGTGCCAGCAGCGCTAGCGGGTTGGCCCAAGAGACCCAGTACTTC. Translation: CASSASGLAQETQYF.